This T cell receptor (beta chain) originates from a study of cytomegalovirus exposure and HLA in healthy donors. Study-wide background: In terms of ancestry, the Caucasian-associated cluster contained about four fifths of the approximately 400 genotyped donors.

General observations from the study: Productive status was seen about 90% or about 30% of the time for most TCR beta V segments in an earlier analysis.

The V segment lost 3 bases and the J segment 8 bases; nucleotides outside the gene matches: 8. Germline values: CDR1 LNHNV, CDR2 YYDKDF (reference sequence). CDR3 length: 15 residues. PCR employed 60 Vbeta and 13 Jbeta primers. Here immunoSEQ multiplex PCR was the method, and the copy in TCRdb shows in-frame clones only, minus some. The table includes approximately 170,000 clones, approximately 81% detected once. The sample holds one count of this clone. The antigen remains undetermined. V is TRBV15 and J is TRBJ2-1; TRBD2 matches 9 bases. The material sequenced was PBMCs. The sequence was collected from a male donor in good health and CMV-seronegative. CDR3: CATSSGRTSVDEQFF. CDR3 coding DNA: TGTGCCACCAGCAGCGGTCGGACTAGCGTCGATGAGCAGTTCTTC.